The entry below gives a single TCR beta chain sequence along with its context. The data belong to a study of PD-L1 blockade in urothelial cancer. Data came from immunoSEQ multiplex PCR; TCRdb stores just in-frame clones and leaves some out. Here the sample spans about 120,000 clones, around 93% being singletons. The V gene's germline CDR1 is SGHTA and CDR2 FQGNSA. The CDR3 loop spans 18 amino acids. The junction had 11 bases not matched to a gene; V was cut back by 7 bases and J by 0 bases. Time point of the sample: peripheral blood 6 weeks after treatment start. This receptor was taken from a man aged 55 to 70 with urothelial cancer. This sample comprised PBMCs, obtained around atezolizumab (anti-PD-L1) treatment. The J gene is TRBJ2-6, the V gene TRBV7-2; 8 bases line up with TRBD1. CDR3: CASKNTGGGPSGANVLTF. DNA of the CDR3: TGTGCCAGCAAGAATACAGGGGGTGGTCCCTCTGGGGCCAACGTCCTGACTTTC.